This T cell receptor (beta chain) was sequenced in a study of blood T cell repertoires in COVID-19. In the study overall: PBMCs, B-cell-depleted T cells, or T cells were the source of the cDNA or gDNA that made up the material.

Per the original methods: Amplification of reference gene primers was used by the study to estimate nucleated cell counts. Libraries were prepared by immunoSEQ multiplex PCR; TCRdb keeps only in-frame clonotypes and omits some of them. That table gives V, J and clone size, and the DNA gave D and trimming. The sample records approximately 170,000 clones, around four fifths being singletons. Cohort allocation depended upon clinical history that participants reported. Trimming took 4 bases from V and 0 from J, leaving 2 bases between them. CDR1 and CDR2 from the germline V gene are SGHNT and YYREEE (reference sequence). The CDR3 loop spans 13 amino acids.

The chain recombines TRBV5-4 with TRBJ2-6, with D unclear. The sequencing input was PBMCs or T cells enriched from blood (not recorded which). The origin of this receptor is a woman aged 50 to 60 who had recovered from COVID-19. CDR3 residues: CASSHSGANVLTF. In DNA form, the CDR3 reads TGTGCCAGCAGCCACTCTGGGGCCAACGTCCTGACTTTC.